The entry that follows covers one T cell receptor beta chain sequence. This specimen belongs to a study of blood T cell repertoires in COVID-19. TCRdb's copy holds only in-frame clones and misses some; the assay was immunoSEQ multiplex PCR. This table has around 500,000 clones, roughly 90% appearing once. Sequenced sample: PBMCs or T cells enriched from blood (not recorded which). The clonotype comes from a woman aged 40 to 50 who had recovered from COVID-19.

CDR3 in DNA: TGCAGCGTTACGATCCAAGCGGGGCTCTCAGGGAACATTCAGTACTTC. It specifies CSVTIQAGLSGNIQYF. The rearrangement joins TRBV29-1 to TRBJ2-4; 7 bases are a match to TRBD2. With V trimmed by 5 bases and J by 7 bases, 17 bases remained unmatched. Germline V lookup: CDR1 SQVTM, CDR2 ANQGSEA. The CDR3 is 16 residues long.